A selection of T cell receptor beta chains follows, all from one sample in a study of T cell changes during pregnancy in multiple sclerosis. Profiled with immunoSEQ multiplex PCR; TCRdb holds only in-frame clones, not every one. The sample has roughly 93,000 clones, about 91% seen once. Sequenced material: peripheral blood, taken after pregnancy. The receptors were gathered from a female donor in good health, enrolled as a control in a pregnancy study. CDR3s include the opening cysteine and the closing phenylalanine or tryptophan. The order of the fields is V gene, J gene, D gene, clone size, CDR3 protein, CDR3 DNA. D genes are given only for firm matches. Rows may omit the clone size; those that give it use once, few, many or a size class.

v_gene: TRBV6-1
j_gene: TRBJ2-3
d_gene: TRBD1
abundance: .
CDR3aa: CASSEAGQIPMADTQYF
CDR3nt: TGTGCCAGCAGTGAAGCGGGACAGATTCCTATGGCAGATACGCAGTATTTT

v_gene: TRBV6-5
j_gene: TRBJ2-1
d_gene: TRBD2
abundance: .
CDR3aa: CASCGPGGDNEQFF
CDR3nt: TGTGCCAGCTGTGGTCCGGGGGGGGACAATGAGCAGTTCTTC

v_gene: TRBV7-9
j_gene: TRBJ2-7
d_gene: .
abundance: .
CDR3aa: CASSLAGSNREQYF
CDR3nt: TGTGCCAGCAGCTTAGCCGGGAGCAACAGGGAGCAGTACTTC

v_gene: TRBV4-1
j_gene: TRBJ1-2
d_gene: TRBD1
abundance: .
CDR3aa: CASSQDGQGFYGYTF
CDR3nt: TGCGCCAGCAGCCAAGACGGACAGGGGTTCTATGGCTACACCTTC

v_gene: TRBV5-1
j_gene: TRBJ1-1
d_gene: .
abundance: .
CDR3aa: CASSLSPRVMNTEAFF
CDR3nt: TGCGCCAGCAGCTTATCCCCCAGGGTGATGAACACTGAAGCTTTCTTT

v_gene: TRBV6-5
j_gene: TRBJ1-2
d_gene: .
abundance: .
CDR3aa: CASSGAQGFHYGYTF
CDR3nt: TGTGCCAGCAGTGGGGCCCAGGGGTTCCACTATGGCTACACCTTC

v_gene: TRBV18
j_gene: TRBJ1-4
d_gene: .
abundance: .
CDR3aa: CASSPPVGAEKLFF
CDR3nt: TGTGCCAGCTCACCACCGGTGGGGGCCGAAAAACTGTTTTTT

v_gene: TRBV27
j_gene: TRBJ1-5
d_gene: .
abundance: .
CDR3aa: CASSLYAANQPQHF
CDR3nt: TGTGCCAGCAGTTTATATGCAGCGAATCAGCCCCAGCATTTT

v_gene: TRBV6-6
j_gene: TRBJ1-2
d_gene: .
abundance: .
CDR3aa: CASSYPTKTGNYGYTF
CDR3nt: TGTGCCAGCAGTTACCCGACTAAGACGGGCAACTATGGCTACACCTTC

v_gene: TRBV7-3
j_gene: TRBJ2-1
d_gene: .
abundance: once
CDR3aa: CASSLNIAPAGDNEQFF
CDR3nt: TGTGCCAGCAGCTTAAATATCGCCCCAGCCGGGGACAATGAGCAGTTCTTC

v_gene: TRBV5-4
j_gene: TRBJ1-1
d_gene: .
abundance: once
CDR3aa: CASSLEVRTEAFF
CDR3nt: TGTGCCAGCAGCTTGGAAGTGAGGACTGAAGCTTTCTTT

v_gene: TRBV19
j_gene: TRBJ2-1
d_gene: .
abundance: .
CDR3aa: CASSRQDSNEQFF
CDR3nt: TGTGCCAGTAGTCGACAGGACAGCAATGAGCAGTTCTTC

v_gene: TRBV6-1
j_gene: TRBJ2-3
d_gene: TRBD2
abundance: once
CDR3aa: CASSGLAGGPDTQYF
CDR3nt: TGTGCCAGCAGTGGACTAGCGGGAGGGCCAGATACGCAGTATTTT

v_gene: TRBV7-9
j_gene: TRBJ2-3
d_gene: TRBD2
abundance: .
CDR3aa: CASSPSGISTDTQYF
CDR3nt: TGTGCCAGCAGCCCTAGCGGGATTAGCACAGATACGCAGTATTTT

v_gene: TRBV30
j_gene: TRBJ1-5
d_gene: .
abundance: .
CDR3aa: CAWNPPGGSTQHF
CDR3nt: TGTGCCTGGAACCCCCCGGGGGGTTCGACCCAGCATTTT

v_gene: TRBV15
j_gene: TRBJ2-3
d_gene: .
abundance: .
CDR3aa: CATSREGGATDTQYF
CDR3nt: TGTGCCACCAGCAGAGAAGGGGGGGCCACAGATACGCAGTATTTT

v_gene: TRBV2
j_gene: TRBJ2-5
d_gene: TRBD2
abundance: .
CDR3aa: CASSEWASGGAEAQYF
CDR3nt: TGTGCCAGCAGTGAATGGGCTAGCGGGGGGGCGGAGGCCCAGTACTTC

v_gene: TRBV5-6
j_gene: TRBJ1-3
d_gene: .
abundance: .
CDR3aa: CASSALQEGDTIYF
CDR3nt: TGTGCCAGCAGCGCCCTACAGGAAGGGGACACCATATATTTT

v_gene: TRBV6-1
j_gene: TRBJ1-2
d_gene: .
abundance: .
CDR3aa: CASIITGTSDGYTF
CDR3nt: TGTGCCAGCATTATCACAGGGACCTCAGATGGCTACACCTTC

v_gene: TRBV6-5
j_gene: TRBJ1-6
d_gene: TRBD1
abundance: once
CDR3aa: CASSYSTGATSSPLHF
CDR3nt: TGTGCCAGCAGTTACTCGACAGGGGCGACTTCATCACCCCTCCACTTT

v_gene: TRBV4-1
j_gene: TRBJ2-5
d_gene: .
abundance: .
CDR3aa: CASSQARKETQYF
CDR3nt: TGCGCCAGCAGCCAAGCTAGGAAAGAGACCCAGTACTTC

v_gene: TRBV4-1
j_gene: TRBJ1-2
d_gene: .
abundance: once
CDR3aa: CASSQEEGANYGYTF
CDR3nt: TGCGCCAGCAGCCAAGAGGAGGGAGCTAATTATGGCTACACCTTC

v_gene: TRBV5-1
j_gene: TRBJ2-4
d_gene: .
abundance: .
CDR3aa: CASSYGNQGTDIQYF
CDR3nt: TGCGCCAGCAGCTATGGGAACCAGGGTACAGACATTCAGTACTTC

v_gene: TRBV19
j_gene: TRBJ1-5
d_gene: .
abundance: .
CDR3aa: CASSSGSGQPQHF
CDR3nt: TGTGCCAGTAGTTCAGGGTCTGGACAGCCCCAGCATTTT

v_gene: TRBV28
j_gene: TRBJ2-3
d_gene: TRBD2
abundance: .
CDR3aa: CASSWTSGITDTQYF
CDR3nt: TGTGCCAGCAGTTGGACTAGCGGGATCACAGATACGCAGTATTTT

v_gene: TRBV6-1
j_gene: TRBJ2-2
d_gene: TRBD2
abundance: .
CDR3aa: CASSEYTAGANTGELFF
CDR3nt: TGTGCCAGCAGTGAATACACAGCGGGAGCTAACACCGGGGAGCTGTTTTTT

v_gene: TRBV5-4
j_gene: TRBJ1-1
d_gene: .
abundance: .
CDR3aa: CASSLGGRETEAFF
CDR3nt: TGTGCCAGCAGCTTGGGGGGGCGTGAAACTGAAGCTTTCTTT

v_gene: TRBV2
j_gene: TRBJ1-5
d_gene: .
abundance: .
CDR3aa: CASSDSGYQPQHF
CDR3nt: TGTGCCAGCAGTGACAGCGGATATCAGCCCCAGCATTTT

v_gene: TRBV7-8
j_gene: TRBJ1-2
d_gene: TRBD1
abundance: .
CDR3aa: CASSPGTDFYGYTF
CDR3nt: TGTGCCAGCAGCCCCGGGACAGACTTCTATGGCTACACCTTC

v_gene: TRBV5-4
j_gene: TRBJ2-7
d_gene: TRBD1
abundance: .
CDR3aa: CASSLGQGAVREQYF
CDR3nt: TGTGCCAGCAGCTTAGGGCAGGGGGCCGTTCGGGAGCAGTACTTC

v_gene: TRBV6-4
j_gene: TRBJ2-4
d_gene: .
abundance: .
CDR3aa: CASSDTGEAKNIQYF
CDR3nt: TGTGCCAGCAGTGACACGGGGGAAGCCAAAAACATTCAGTACTTC

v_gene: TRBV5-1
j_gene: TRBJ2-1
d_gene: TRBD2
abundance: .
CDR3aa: CASSPLISAGGREQFF
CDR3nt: TGCGCCAGCAGCCCCCTTATTTCAGCGGGGGGGCGAGAGCAGTTCTTC

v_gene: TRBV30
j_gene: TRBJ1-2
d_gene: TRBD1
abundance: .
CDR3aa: CAWIVGQVFYGYTF
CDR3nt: TGTGCCTGGATAGTCGGACAGGTCTTCTATGGCTACACCTTC

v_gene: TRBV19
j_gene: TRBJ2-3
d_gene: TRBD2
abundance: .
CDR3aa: CASSMVAGADTQYF
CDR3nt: TGTGCCAGTAGTATGGTAGCGGGGGCAGATACGCAGTATTTT

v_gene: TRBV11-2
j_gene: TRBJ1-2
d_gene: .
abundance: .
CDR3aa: CASSPLRFNGYTF
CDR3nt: TGTGCCAGCAGCCCGCTCAGGTTCAATGGCTACACCTTC

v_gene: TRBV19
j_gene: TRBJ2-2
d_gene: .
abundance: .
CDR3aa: CASSIDRTGMNTGELFF
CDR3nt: TGTGCCAGTAGTATAGATCGGACGGGGATGAACACCGGGGAGCTGTTTTTT